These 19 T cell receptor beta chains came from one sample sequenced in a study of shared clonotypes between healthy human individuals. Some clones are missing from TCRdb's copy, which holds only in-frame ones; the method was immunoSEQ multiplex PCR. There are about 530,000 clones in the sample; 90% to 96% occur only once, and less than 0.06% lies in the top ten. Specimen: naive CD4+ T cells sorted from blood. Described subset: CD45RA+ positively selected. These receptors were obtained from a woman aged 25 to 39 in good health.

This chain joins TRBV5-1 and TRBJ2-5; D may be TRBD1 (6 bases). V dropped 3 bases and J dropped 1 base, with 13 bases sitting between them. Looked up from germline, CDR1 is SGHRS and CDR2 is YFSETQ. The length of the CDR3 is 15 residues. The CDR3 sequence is CASSWGLDFQETQYF. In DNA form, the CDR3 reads TGCGCCAGCAGCTGGGGGCTAGACTTCCAAGAGACCCAGTACTTC.

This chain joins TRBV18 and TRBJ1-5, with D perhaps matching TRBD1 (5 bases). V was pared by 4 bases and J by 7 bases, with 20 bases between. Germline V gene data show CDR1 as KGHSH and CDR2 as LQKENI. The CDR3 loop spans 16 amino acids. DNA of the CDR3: TGTGCCAGCTCACTAGCCCCCCAGGGTGGAGGGCAGCCCCAGCATTTT. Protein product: CASSLAPQGGGQPQHF. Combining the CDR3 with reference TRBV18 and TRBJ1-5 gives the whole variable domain NAGVMQNPRHLVRRRGQEARLRCSPMKGHSHVYWYRQLPEEGLKFMVYLQKENIIDESGMPKERFSAEFPKEGPSILRIQQVVRGDSAAYFCASSLAPQGGGQPQHFGDGTRLSIL.

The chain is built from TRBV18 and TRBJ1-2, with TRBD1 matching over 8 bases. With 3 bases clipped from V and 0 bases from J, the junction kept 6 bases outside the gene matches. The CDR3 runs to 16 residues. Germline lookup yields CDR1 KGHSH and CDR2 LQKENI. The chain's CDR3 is CASSPDRTGSNYGYTF. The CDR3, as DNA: TGTGCCAGCTCACCCGATCGGACAGGGTCTAACTATGGCTACACCTTC.

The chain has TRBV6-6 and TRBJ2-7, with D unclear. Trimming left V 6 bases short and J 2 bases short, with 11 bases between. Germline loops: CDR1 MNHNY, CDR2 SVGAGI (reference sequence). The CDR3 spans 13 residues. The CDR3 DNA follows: TGTGCCAGCAGAGGTGCGGTCACCTACGAGCAGTACTTC. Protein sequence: CASRGAVTYEQYF.

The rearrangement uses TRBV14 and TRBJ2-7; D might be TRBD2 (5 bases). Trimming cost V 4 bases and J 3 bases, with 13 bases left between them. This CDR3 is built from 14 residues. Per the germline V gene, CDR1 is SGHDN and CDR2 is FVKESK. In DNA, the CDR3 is TGTGCCAGCAGCCGAGGGTGGGGAAGCTACGAGCAGTACTTC. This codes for CASSRGWGSYEQYF.

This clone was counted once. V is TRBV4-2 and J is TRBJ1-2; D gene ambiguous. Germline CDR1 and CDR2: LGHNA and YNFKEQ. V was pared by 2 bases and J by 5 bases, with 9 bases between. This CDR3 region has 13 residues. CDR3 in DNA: TGTGCCAGCAGCCAACAGGATTTGTATGGCTACACCTTC. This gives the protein CASSQQDLYGYTF.

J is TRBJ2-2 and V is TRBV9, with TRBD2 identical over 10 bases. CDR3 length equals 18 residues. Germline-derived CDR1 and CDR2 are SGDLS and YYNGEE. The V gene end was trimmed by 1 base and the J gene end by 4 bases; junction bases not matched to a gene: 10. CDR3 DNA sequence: TGTGCCAGCAGCGTATTGAGTAGCGGGAGGCCGACCACCGGGGAGCTGTTTTTT. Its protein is CASSVLSSGRPTTGELFF.

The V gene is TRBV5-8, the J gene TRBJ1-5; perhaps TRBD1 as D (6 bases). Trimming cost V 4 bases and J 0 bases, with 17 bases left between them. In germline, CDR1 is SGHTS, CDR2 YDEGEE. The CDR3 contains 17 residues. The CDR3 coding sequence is TGTGCCAGCAGCAAGTATGGGGGCCGGGGTAGCAATCAGCCCCAGCATTTT. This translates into CASSKYGGRGSNQPQHF.

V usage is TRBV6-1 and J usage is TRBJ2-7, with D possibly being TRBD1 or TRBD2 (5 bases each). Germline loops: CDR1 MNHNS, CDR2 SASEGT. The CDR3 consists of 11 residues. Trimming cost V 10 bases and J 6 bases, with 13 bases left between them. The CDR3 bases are TGTGCCACCGAACGGGGCGCCGAGCAGTACTTC. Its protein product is CATERGAEQYF.

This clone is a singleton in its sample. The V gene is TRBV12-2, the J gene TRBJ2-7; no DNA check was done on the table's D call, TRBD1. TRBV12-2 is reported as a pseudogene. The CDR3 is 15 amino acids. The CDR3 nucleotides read TGTGCAAGTCGCTGCAGGACAGGAGGGGAATACGAGCAGTACTTC. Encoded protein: CASRCRTGGEYEQYF.

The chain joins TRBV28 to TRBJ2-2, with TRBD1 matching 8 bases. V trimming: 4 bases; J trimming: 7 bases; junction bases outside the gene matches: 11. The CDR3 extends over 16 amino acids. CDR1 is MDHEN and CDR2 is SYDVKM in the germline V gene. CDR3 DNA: TGTGCCAGCAGTTCGACCGGACAGGGTTGGAACGGGGAGCTGTTTTTT. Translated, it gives CASSSTGQGWNGELFF.

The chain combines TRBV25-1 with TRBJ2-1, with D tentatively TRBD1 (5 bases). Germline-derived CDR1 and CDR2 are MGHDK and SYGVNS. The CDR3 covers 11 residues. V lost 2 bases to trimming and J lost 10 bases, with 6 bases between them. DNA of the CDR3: TGTGCCAGCAGTGAAGGGGCCGAGCAGTTCTTC. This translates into CASSEGAEQFF. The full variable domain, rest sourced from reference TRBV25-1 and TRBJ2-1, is EADIYQTPRYLVIGTGKKITLECSQTMGHDKMYWYQQDPGMELHLIHYSYGVNSTEKGDLSSESTVSRIRTEHFPLTLESARPSHTSQYLCASSEGAEQFFGPGTRLTVL.

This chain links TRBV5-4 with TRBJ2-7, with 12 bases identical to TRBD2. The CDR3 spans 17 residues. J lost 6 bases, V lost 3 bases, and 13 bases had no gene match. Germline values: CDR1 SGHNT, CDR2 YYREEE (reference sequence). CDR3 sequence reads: CASSSQALLAGGVEQYF. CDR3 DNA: TGTGCCAGCAGCTCTCAGGCACTACTAGCGGGAGGCGTCGAGCAGTACTTC. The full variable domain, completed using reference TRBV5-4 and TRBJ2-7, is ETGVTQSPTHLIKTRGQQVTLRCSSQSGHNTVSWYQQALGQGPQFIFQYYREEENGRGNFPPRFSGLQFPNYSSELNVNALELDDSALYLCASSSQALLAGGVEQYFGPGTRLTVT.

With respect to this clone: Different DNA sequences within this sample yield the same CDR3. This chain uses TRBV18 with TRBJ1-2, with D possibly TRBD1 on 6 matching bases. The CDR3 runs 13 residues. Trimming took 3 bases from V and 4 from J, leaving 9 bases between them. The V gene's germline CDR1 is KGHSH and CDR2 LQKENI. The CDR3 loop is CASSPLDSYGYTF. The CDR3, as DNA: TGTGCCAGCTCACCCTTGGACAGCTATGGCTACACCTTC.

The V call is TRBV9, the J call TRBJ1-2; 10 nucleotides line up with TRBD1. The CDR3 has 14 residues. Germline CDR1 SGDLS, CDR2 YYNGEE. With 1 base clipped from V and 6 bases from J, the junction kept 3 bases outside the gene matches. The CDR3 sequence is CASSVTGTGDGYTF. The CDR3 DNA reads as TGTGCCAGCAGCGTAACCGGGACAGGGGATGGCTACACCTTC.

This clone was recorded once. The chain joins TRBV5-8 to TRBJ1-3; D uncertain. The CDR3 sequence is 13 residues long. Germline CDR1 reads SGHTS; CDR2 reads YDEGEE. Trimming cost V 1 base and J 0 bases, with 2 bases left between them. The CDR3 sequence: CASSLYSGNTIYF. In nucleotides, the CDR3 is TGTGCCAGCAGCTTGTACTCTGGAAACACCATATATTTT.

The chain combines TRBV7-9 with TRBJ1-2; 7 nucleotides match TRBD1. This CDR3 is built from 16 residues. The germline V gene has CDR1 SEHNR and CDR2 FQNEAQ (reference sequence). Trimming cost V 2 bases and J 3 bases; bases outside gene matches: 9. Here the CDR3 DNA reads TGTGCCAGCAGCTTATGGCCCAGGACAGGCGACTATGGCTACACCTTC. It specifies CASSLWPRTGDYGYTF.

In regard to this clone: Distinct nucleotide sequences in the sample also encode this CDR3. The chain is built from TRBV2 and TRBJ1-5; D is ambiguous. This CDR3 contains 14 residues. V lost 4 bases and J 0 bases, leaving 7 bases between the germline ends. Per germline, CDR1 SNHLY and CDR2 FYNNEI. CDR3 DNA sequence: TGTGCCAGCAGTGGCAGAAATAGCAATCAGCCCCAGCATTTT. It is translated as CASSGRNSNQPQHF.

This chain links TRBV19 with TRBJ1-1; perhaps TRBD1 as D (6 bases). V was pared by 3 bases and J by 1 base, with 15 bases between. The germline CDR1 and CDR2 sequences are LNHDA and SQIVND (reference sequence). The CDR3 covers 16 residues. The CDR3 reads CASSIPGAGGNTEAFF. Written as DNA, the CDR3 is TGTGCCAGTAGTATCCCAGGGGCCGGAGGGAACACTGAAGCTTTCTTT.